This entry lists 13 T cell receptor beta chains sequenced from one sample in a study of T cells in Graves' hyperthyroidism and ophthalmopathy. RNA transcripts served as the template for amplifying TCR beta CDR3 regions. Researchers ran a first-round RT-PCR on the TCR CDR3 using the HTBI primer set. Using its own MiXCR run on the multiplex PCR reads, TCRdb lists one record per CDR3 protein. The table shows about 640,000 distinct CDR3 sequences, with less than 25% occurring only once. Sequenced input: blood. The origin of the receptors is a man aged 25-40 years with Graves' ophthalmopathy.

The CDR3 reads CASSLGATVSGANVLTF. CDR3 in DNA: TGCGCCAGCAGCTTGGGAGCAACAGTTTCTGGGGCCAACGTCCTGACTTTC. This rearrangement joins TRBV5-1 to TRBJ2-6, with D hard to call. In germline, CDR1 is SGHRS, CDR2 YFSETQ. The V end was cut by 0 bases, the J end by 1 base, with 11 bases between. CDR3 size: 17 residues.

Ten or more counts support this clonotype. The chain employs TRBV12-3 or TRBV12-4 and TRBJ1-1; 7 bases fit TRBD1. The CDR3 sequence is 17 residues long. V trimming: 7 bases; J trimming: 1 base; junction bases outside the gene matches: 15. CDR3 DNA sequence: TGTGCCAGCACCGTGGAGGGGGCAGATTCCCCGAACACTGAAGCTTTCTTT. It specifies CASTVEGADSPNTEAFF.

This chain joins TRBV27 and TRBJ1-1; perhaps TRBD1 as D (5 bases). Trimming shortened V by 3 bases and J by 3 bases, and 17 bases separated the two germline ends. This CDR3 spans 16 amino acids. The V gene's germline CDR1 is MNHEY and CDR2 SMNVEV (reference sequence). This CDR3 is CASSLLIGHPDTEAFF. CDR3 coding DNA: TGTGCCAGCAGTTTGCTCATCGGACACCCCGACACTGAAGCTTTCTTT.

This clonotype was detected a few times. V is TRBV7-8 and J is TRBJ2-1, with D tentatively TRBD2 (7 bases). In germline, CDR1 is SGHVS, CDR2 FQNEAQ. The ends were cut back, 5 bases at V and 8 bases at J, with 19 bases in the middle. The CDR3 is 15 residues long. The CDR3 nucleotides read TGTGCCAGCAGCAACCCCGGGGGGCGAGTAGATGAGCAGTTCTTC. Protein product: CASSNPGGRVDEQFF. The full variable domain, with the rest looked up from reference TRBV7-8 and TRBJ2-1, is GAGVSQSPRYKVAKRGQDVALRCDPISGHVSLFWYQQALGQGPEFLTYFQNEAQLDKSGLPSDRFFAERPEGSVSTLKIQRTQQEDSAVYLCASSNPGGRVDEQFFGPGTRLTVL.

This clonotype was observed at least ten times. The rearrangement joins TRBV3-1 to TRBJ2-5, with D maybe TRBD1 (6 bases). The CDR3 consists of 12 residues. Germline CDR1 is LGHDT and CDR2 is YNNKEL (reference sequence). The ends were cut back, 6 bases at V and 1 base at J, with 6 bases in the middle. In nucleotides, the CDR3 is TGTGCCAGCAGGGACAGCCAAGAGACCCAGTACTTC. The encoded protein is CASRDSQETQYF.

This chain joins TRBV3-1 and TRBJ1-3; D not certain. The CDR3 totals 13 residues. V shed 0 bases and J shed 6 bases, with 6 bases lying between them. Germline lookup yields CDR1 LGHDT and CDR2 YNNKEL (reference sequence). CDR3 amino acids: CASSQDWENTIYF. DNA of the CDR3: TGTGCCAGCAGCCAAGATTGGGAAAACACCATATATTTT.

This clonotype was seen repeatedly, ten times or more. The chain uses TRBV11-3 and TRBJ2-3; 11 bases match TRBD2. Germline V gene data show CDR1 as SGHNT and CDR2 as YENEEA. V lost 5 bases and J lost 0; bases outside the gene matches: 4. The CDR3 spans 16 residues. CDR3 nucleotides: TGTGCCAGCAGCCGCGGGACTAGCGGTAGCACAGATACGCAGTATTTT. It yields the protein CASSRGTSGSTDTQYF.

This clonotype turned up a few times. The rearrangement joins TRBV5-6 to TRBJ2-7; the D call may be TRBD1 or TRBD2 (6 bases each). From germline, CDR1 is SGHDT and CDR2 YYEEEE. The germline V and J ends were trimmed by 6 bases and 2 bases, with 21 bases remaining between them. The CDR3 covers 16 residues. CDR3 amino acids: CASTPMGGQSTYEQYF. Written as DNA, the CDR3 is TGTGCCAGCACTCCCATGGGGGGCCAAAGCACCTACGAGCAGTACTTC.

This clonotype has a count of ten or more. The rearrangement uses TRBV12-3 or TRBV12-4 and TRBJ1-4; D is possibly TRBD1 (5 bases). Trimming took off 7 bases at V and 10 bases at J, with 19 bases between the two ends. The CDR3 covers 14 residues. The CDR3 here is CASTPPGDGRKLFF. The CDR3 bases are TGTGCCAGCACCCCCCCCGGGGACGGGAGAAAACTGTTTTTT.

There are a few counts of this clonotype. CDR3 sequence: CSARVPGDETQYF. In DNA, the CDR3 is TGCAGTGCTAGGGTCCCAGGGGATGAGACCCAGTACTTC. The gene calls are TRBV20-1 and TRBJ2-5; TRBD1 is a possible D gene (6 bases). The CDR3 runs to 13 residues. Germline loops: CDR1 DFQATT, CDR2 SNEGSKA (reference sequence). V was trimmed by 3 bases and J by 5 bases, leaving 13 bases between them.

This clonotype occurred a few times. The chain recombines TRBV6-2 or TRBV6-3 with TRBJ1-5; 9 nucleotides line up with TRBD1. Germline values: CDR1 MNHEY, CDR2 SVGEGT. The CDR3 runs to 13 residues. V shed 5 bases, J shed 6 bases, and the junction held 2 bases outside the gene matches. The CDR3 region has the DNA TGTGCCAGCAGTCGGACAGGGGCTCAGCCCCAGCATTTT. Its translation: CASSRTGAQPQHF.

In this sample, this clonotype turned up many times. The chain has TRBV9 and TRBJ1-2, with D perhaps matching TRBD1 (5 bases). The V and J ends lost 4 bases and 6 bases respectively, with 19 bases between them. Germline V lookup: CDR1 SGDLS, CDR2 YYNGEE. This CDR3 is 15 amino acids long. This CDR3 is CASSPFAGGSDGYTF. The CDR3 DNA follows: TGTGCCAGCAGCCCCTTTGCGGGGGGTTCGGATGGCTACACCTTC. Drawing the rest from reference TRBV9 and TRBJ1-2, the complete variable domain is DSGVTQTPKHLITATGQRVTLRCSPRSGDLSVYWYQQSLDQGLQFLIQYYNGEERAKGNILERFSAQQFPDLHSELNLSSLELGDSALYFCASSPFAGGSDGYTFGSGTRLTVV.

The V and J genes are TRBV6-2 or TRBV6-3 and TRBJ2-3; no reliable D call. The V gene lost 0 bases and the J gene lost 0 bases, with 10 bases spanning the gap. CDR3 size: 16 residues. The germline gives CDR1 MNHEY, CDR2 SVGEGT. CDR3 sequence reads: CASSYSDEPSTDTQYF. The DNA for the CDR3 is TGTGCCAGCAGTTACTCGGACGAACCTAGCACAGATACGCAGTATTTT.